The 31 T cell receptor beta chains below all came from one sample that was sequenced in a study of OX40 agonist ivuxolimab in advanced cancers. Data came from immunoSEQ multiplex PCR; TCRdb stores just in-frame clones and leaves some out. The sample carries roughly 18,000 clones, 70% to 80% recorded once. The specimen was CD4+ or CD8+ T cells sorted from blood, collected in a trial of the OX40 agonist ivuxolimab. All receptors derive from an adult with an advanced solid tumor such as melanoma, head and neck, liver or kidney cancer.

CDR3 sequence: CASSLLGWQYF. CDR3 in DNA: TGTGCCAGCAGTTTGTTGGGTTGGCAGTATTTT. The J gene is TRBJ2-3, the V gene TRBV28; D gene uncertain. Per germline, CDR1 MDHEN and CDR2 SYDVKM. The CDR3 has 11 residues. V lost 3 bases and J lost 11, with 9 bases in between.

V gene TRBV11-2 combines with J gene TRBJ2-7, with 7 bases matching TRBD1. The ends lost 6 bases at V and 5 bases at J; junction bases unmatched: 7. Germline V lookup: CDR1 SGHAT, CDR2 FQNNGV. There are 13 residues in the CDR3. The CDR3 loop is CASREQGFHEQYF. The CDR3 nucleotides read TGTGCCAGCAGGGAACAGGGGTTTCACGAGCAGTACTTC.

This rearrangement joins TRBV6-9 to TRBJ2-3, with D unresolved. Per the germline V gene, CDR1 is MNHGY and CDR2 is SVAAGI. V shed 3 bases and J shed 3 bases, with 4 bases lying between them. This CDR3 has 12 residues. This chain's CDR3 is CASSYPTDTQYF. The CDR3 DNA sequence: TGTGCCAGCAGTTACCCGACAGATACGCAGTATTTT.

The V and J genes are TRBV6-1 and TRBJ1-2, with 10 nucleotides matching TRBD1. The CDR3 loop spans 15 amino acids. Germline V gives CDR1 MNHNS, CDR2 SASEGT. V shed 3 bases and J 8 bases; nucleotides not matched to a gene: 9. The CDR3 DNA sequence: TGTGCCAGCAGTGAGAGGGACAGGGGCCTTGGGGGCTACACCTTC. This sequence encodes CASSERDRGLGGYTF.

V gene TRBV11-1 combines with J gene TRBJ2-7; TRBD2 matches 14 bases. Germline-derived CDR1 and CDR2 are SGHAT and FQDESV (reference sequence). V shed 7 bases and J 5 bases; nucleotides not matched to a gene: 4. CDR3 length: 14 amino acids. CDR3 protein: CASTRGLAGDEQYF. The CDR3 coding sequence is TGTGCCAGCACAAGGGGACTAGCGGGAGACGAGCAGTACTTC.

The CDR3 is CASSASGSPMFEQFF. CDR3 nucleotide sequence: TGTGCCAGCAGCGCATCCGGGAGCCCTATGTTCGAGCAGTTCTTC. V gene TRBV9 combines with J gene TRBJ2-1, with D tentatively TRBD2 (6 bases). Germline assignment: CDR1 SGDLS and CDR2 YYNGEE. Trimming took off 3 bases at V and 10 bases at J, with 20 bases between the two ends. CDR3 size: 15 residues.

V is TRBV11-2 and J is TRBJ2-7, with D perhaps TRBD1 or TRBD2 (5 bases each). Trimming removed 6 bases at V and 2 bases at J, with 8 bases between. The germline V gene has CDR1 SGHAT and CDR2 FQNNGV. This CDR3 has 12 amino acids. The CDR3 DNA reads TGTGCCAGCAGTCGGGGCCCCTACGAGCAGTACTTC. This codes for CASSRGPYEQYF.

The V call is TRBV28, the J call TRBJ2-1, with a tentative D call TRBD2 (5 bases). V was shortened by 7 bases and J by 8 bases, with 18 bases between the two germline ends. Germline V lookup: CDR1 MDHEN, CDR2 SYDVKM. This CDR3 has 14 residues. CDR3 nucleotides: TGTGCCAGCATCCTTGTGGGAGAAAGGGATGAGCAGTTCTTC. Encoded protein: CASILVGERDEQFF.

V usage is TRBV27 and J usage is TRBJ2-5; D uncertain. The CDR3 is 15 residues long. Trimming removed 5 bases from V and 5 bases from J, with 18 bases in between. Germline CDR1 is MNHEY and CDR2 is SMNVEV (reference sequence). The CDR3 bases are TGTGCCAGCAGTGGGTCTGCTCGAGTGGGGGAGACCCAGTACTTC. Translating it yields CASSGSARVGETQYF.

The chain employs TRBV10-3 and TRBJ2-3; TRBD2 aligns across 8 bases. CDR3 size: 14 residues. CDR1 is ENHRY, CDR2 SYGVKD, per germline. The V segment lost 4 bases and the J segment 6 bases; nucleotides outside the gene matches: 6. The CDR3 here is CAISASGFRDTQYF. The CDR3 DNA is TGTGCCATCAGTGCTAGCGGGTTTCGGGATACGCAGTATTTT.

The DNA of the CDR3 is TGCAGCGTCAGTTTAGGCCCAGCAGCTAATGAAAAACTGTTTTTT. This gives the protein CSVSLGPAANEKLFF. The rearrangement links TRBV29-1 to TRBJ1-4; D unresolved. V gave up 6 bases and J gave up 3 bases, with 17 bases separating them. Germline V lookup: CDR1 SQVTM, CDR2 ANQGSEA. The CDR3 has 15 amino acids.

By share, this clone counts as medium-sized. CDR3 in amino acids: CASSITATYNEQFF. CDR3 nucleotides: TGTGCCAGTAGTATAACGGCGACCTACAATGAGCAGTTCTTC. V is TRBV19 and J is TRBJ2-1; D remains ambiguous. Germline V gene lookup returns CDR1 LNHDA and CDR2 SQIVND (reference sequence). The CDR3 spans 14 residues. The germline V and J ends were trimmed by 2 bases and 2 bases, with 7 bases remaining between them. The full variable domain, in which reference TRBV19 and TRBJ2-1 provide the parts outside the CDR3, is DGGITQSPKYLFRKEGQNVTLSCEQNLNHDAMYWYRQDPGQGLRLIYYSQIVNDFQKGDIAEGYSVSREKKESFPLTVTSAQKNPTAFYLCASSITATYNEQFFGPGTRLTVL.

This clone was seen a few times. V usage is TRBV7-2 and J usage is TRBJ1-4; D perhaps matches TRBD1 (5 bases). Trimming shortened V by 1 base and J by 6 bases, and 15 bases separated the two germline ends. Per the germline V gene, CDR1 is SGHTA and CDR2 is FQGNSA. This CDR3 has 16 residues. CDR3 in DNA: TGTGCCAGCAGCTTAGATCGGGGCAGCTCATATGAAAAACTGTTTTTT. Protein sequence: CASSLDRGSSYEKLFF.

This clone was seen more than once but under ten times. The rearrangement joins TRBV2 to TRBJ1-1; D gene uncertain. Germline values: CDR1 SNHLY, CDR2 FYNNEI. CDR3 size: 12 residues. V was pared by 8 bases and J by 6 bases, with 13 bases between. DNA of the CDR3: TGTGCCAGCGAGGGAAATGAGGCTGAAGCTTTCTTT. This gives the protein CASEGNEAEAFF.

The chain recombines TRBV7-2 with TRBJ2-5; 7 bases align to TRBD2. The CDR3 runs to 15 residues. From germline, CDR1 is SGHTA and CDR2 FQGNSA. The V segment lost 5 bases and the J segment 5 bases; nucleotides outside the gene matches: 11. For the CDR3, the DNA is TGTGCCAGCAGCCCCCGACTAGCCAAGACGGAGACCCAGTACTTC. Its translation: CASSPRLAKTETQYF.

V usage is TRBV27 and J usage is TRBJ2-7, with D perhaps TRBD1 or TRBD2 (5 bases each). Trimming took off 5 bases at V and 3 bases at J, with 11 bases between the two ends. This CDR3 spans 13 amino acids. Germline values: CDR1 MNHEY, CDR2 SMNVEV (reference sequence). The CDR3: CASSTGPNYEQYF. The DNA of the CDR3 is TGTGCCAGCAGTACGGGACCGAACTACGAGCAGTACTTC.

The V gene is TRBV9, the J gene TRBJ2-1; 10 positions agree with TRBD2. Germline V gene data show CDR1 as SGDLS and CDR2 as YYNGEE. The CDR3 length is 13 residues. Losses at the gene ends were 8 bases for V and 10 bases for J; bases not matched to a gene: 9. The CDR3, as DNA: TGTGCCAGTAATTCAGCGGGGGGGCGAGAGCAGTTCTTC. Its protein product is CASNSAGGREQFF.

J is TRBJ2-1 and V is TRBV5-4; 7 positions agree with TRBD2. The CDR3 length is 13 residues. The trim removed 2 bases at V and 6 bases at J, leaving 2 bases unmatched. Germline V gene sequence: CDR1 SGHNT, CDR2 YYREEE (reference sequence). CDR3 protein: CASSFSSGNEQFF. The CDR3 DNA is TGTGCCAGCAGCTTCTCTAGCGGCAATGAGCAGTTCTTC.

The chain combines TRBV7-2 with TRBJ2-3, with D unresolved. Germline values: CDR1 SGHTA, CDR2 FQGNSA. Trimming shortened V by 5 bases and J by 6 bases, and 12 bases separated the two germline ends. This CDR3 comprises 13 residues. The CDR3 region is CASSDPTRDTQYF. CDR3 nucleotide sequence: TGTGCCAGCAGCGATCCAACAAGGGATACGCAGTATTTT.

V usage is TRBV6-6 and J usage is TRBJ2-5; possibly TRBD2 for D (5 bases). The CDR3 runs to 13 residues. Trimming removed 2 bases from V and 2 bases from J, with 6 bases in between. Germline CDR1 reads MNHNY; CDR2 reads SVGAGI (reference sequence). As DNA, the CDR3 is TGTGCCAGCAGTTACGGGAGACAAGAGACCCAGTACTTC. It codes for CASSYGRQETQYF.

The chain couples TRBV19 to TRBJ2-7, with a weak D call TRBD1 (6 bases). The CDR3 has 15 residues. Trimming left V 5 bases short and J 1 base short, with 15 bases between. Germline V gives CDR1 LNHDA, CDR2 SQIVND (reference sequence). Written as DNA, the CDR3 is TGTGCCAGTAGTCCGGGACATAAGGCGTCCTACGAGCAGTACTTC. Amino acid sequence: CASSPGHKASYEQYF.

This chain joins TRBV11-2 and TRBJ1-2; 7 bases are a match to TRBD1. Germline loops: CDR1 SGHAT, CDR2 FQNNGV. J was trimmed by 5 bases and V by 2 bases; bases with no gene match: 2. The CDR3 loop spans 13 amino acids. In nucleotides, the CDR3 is TGTGCCAGCAGCTTACAGGGGGGTTATGGCTACACCTTC. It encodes CASSLQGGYGYTF.

The CDR3 nucleotides are TGTGCCAGCAGCAGCCGGGACAGCTCCTACGAGCAGTACTTC. Protein sequence: CASSSRDSSYEQYF. The J gene is TRBJ2-7, the V gene TRBV27, with 7 positions matching TRBD1. The trim removed 6 bases at V and 0 bases at J, leaving 5 bases unmatched. This CDR3 has 14 residues. The germline gives CDR1 MNHEY, CDR2 SMNVEV (reference sequence).

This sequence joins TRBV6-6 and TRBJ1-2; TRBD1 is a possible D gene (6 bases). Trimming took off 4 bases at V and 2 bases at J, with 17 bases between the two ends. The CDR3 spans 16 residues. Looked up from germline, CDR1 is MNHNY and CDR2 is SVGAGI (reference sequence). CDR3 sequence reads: CASSSLAGGPNYGYTF. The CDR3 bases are TGTGCCAGCAGTTCCCTCGCCGGGGGGCCCAACTATGGCTACACCTTC.

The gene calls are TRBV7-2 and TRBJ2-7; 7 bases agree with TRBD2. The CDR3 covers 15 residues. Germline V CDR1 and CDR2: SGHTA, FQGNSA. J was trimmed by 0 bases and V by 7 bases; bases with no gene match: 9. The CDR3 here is CASNPSGTPSYEQYF. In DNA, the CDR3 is TGTGCCAGCAACCCCAGCGGGACTCCCTCCTACGAGCAGTACTTC.

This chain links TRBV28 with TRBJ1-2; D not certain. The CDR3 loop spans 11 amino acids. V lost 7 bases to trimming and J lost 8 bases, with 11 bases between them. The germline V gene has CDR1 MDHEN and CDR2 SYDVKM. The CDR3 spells CASIARGGYTF. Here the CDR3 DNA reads TGTGCCAGCATCGCTCGGGGAGGCTACACCTTC.

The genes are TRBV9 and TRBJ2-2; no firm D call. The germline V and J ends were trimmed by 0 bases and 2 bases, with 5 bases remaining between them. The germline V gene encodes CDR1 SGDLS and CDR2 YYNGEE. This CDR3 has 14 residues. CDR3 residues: CASSVEDNTGELFF. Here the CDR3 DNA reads TGTGCCAGCAGCGTAGAAGATAACACCGGGGAGCTGTTTTTT. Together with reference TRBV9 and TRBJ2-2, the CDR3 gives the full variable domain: DSGVTQTPKHLITATGQRVTLRCSPRSGDLSVYWYQQSLDQGLQFLIQYYNGEERAKGNILERFSAQQFPDLHSELNLSSLELGDSALYFCASSVEDNTGELFFGEGSRLTVL.

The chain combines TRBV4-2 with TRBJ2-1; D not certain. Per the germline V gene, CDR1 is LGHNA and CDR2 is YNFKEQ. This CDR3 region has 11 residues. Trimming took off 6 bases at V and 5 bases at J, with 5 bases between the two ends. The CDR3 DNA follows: TGTGCCAGCAGTCTAGACAATGAGCAGTTCTTC. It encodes CASSLDNEQFF.

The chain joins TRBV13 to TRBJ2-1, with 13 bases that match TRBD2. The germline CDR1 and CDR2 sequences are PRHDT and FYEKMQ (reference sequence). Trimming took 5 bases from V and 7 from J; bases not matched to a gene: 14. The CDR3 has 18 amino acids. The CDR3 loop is CASSSYGQGLAGVNEQFF. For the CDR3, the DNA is TGTGCCAGCAGCAGTTATGGCCAAGGACTAGCGGGAGTGAATGAGCAGTTCTTC.

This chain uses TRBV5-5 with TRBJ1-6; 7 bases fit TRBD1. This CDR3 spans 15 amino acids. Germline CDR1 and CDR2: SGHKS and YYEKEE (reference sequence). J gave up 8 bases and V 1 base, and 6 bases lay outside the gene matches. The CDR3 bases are TGTGCCAGCAGCTTGCAGGGGGATGTGGATTCACCCCTCCACTTT. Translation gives CASSLQGDVDSPLHF.

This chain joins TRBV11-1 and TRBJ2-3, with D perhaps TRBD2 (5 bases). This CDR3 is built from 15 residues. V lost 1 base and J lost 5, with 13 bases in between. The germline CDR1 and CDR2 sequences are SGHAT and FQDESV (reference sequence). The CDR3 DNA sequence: TGTGCCAGCAGCTTAGGGTCCTCGAGGGAAGATACGCAGTATTTT. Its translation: CASSLGSSREDTQYF.